This TCR beta chain was recovered during a study of early T cells in non-severe SARS-CoV-2 infection. As for the study in general: From unsorted whole blood, bulk RNA was sequenced, and the chains remained unpaired.

This clonotype was detected only a few times. The antigen is not known. Study-wide points: VDJdb matching, biased toward anti-spike CD8 responses, missed private and CD4 specificities.

CDR1 MNHNY and CDR2 SVGAGI come from the germline V gene (reference sequence). This CDR3 spans 11 amino acids. V was shortened by 5 bases and J by 5 bases, with 5 bases between the two germline ends. Researchers attached unique molecular identifiers to individual cDNA molecules. MiXCR, run by TCRdb on the 5' RACE reads, gives a single entry per CDR3 protein. The sample holds fewer than 75,000 distinct CDR3 sequences, less than 20% seen once. The sequenced sample was whole blood, obtained at baseline. The genes are TRBV6-6 and TRBJ2-3; D is unclear. This clonotype was obtained from an adult who was a healthcare worker with PCR-confirmed SARS-CoV-2 infection or an uninfected control (not recorded which). The CDR3 DNA reads as TGTGCCAGCAGTACAGTAGATACGCAGTATTTT. Protein: CASSTVDTQYF.